This entry lists 3 T cell receptor beta chains sequenced from one sample in a study of T cells in Graves' hyperthyroidism and ophthalmopathy. From RNA transcripts, TCR beta CDR3 regions were amplified. Initially, a first-round RT-PCR of the TCR CDR3 employed the HTBI primer set. TCRdb itself ran the multiplex PCR reads through MiXCR, one entry per CDR3 protein. Of about 400,000 distinct CDR3 sequences listed, about 15% were seen once; the top ten hold approximately 32%. Sequences were obtained from blood. The origin of the receptors is a woman aged 25 to 39 with Graves' hyperthyroidism.

This clonotype was counted between two and nine times. The chain links TRBV27 to TRBJ2-5; 8 bases match TRBD2. CDR3 length: 16 residues. V lost 1 base to trimming and J lost 5 bases; unmatched junction nucleotides: 9. Germline assignment: CDR1 MNHEY and CDR2 SMNVEV (reference sequence). CDR3 coding DNA: TGTGCCAGCAGTTTATTCCGCGGGGGGCTAAAGGAGACCCAGTACTTC. This sequence encodes CASSLFRGGLKETQYF.

This clonotype came up a few times. The gene calls are TRBV5-6 and TRBJ2-6; D gene unclear. The germline V and J ends were trimmed by 1 base and 0 bases, with 14 bases remaining between them. The CDR3 contains 18 residues. From germline, CDR1 is SGHDT and CDR2 YYEEEE. This CDR3 is CASSLRILRVSGANVLTF. CDR3 DNA: TGTGCCAGCAGCTTGAGGATTTTACGGGTCTCTGGGGCCAACGTCCTGACTTTC.

The V and J genes are TRBV7-8 and TRBJ2-1, with a tentative D call TRBD2 (6 bases). CDR3 length equals 21 residues. V lost 2 bases and J lost 0, with 26 bases in between. CDR1 and CDR2 (germline): SGHVS, FQNEAQ. CDR3: CASSLLSGFGAGGSSYNEQFF. DNA for the CDR3: TGTGCCAGCAGCTTACTAAGCGGTTTCGGTGCAGGAGGGAGCTCCTACAATGAGCAGTTCTTC.